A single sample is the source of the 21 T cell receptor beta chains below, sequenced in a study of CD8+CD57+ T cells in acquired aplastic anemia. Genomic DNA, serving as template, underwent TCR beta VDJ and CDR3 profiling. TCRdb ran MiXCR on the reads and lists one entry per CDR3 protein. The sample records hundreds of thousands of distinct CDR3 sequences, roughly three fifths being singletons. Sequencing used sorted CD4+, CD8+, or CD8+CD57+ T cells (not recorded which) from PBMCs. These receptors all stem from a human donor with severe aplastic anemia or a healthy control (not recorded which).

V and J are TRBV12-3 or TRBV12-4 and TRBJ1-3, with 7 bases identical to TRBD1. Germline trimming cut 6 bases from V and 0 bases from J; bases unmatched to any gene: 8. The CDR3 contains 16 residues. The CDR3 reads CASSGGQKISGNTIYF. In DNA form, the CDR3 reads TGTGCCAGCAGCGGGGGACAGAAAATCTCTGGAAACACCATATATTTT.

The CDR3 region has the DNA TGTGCCAGCCCAGGACAGGGGAGCTACACCTTC. It encodes CASPGQGSYTF. The chain carries TRBV12-3 or TRBV12-4 and TRBJ1-2, with 9 bases identical to TRBD1. J lost 9 bases, V lost 8 bases, and 4 bases had no gene match. This CDR3 is 11 amino acids long.

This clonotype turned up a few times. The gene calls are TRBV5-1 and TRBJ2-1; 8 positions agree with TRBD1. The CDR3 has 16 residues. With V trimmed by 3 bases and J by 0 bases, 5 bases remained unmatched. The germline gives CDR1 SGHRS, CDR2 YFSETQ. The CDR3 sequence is CASSWNRGSSYNEQFF. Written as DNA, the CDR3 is TGCGCCAGCAGCTGGAACAGGGGGAGCTCCTACAATGAGCAGTTCTTC.

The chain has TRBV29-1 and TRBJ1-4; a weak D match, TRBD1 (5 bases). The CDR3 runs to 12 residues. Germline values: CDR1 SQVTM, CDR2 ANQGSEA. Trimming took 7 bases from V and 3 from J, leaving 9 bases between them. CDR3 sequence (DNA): TGCAGCGCCCGGGGGTCTAATGAAAAACTGTTTTTT. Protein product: CSARGSNEKLFF.

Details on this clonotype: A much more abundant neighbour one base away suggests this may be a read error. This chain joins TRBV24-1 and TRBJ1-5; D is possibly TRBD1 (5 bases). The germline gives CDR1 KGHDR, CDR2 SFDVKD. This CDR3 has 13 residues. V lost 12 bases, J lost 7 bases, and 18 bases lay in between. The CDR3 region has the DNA TGTGCCTGCAGTCGGGGCATTAACCAGCCCCAGCATTTT. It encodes CACSRGINQPQHF.

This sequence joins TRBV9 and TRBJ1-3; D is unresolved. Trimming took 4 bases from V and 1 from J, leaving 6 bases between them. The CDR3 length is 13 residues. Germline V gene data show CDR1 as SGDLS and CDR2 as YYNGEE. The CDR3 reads CASSTGSGNTIYF. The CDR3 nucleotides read TGTGCCAGCAGCACGGGGTCTGGAAACACCATATATTTT.

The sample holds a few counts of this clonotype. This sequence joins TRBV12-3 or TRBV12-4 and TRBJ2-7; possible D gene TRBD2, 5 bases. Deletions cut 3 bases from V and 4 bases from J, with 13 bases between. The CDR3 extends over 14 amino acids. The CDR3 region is CASSFRPGGYEQYF. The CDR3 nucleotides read TGTGCCAGCAGTTTCAGGCCTGGCGGGTACGAGCAGTACTTC.

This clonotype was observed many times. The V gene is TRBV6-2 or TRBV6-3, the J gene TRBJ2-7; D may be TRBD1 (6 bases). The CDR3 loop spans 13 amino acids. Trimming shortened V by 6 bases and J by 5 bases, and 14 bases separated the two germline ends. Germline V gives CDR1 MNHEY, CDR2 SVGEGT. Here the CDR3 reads CASRIQGAHEQYF. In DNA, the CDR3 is TGTGCCAGCAGGATACAGGGAGCACACGAGCAGTACTTC.

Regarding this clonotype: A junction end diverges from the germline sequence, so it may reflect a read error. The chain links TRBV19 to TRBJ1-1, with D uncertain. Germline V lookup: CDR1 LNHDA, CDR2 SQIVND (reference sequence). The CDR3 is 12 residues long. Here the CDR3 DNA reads TGTGCCAGTAGTTTAGAAGGCAGGGAAGCTTTCTTT. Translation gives CASSLEGREAFF. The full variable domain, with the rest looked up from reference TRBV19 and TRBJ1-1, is DGGITQSPKYLFRKEGQNVTLSCEQNLNHDAMYWYRQDPGQGLRLIYYSQIVNDFQKGDIAEGYSVSREKKESFPLTVTSAQKNPTAFYLCASSLEGREAFFGQGTRLTVV.

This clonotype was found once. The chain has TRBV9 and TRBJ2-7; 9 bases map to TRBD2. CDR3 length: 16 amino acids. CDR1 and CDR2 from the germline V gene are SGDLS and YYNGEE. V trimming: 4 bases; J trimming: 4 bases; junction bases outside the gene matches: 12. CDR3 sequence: CASSPPEIAGAYEQYF. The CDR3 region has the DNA TGTGCCAGCAGCCCCCCAGAGATAGCGGGGGCTTACGAGCAGTACTTC.

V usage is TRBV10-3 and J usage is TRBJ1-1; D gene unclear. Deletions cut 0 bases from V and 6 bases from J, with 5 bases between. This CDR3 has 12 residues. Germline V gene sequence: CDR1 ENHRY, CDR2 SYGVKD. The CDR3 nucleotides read TGTGCCATCAGTGAGTCAACGGCTGAAGCTTTCTTT. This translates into CAISESTAEAFF.

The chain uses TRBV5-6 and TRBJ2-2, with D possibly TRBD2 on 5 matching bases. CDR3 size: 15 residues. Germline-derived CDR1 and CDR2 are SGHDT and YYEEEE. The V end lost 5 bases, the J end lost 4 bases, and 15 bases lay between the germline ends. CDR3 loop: CASRLSGAGTGELFF. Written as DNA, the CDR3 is TGTGCCAGCAGACTCAGCGGTGCTGGCACCGGGGAGCTGTTTTTT.

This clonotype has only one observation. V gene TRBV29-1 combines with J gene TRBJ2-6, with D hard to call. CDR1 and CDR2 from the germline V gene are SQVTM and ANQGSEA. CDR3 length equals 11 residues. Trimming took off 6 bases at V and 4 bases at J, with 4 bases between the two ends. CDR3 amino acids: CSVIGANVLTF. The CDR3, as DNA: TGCAGCGTAATCGGGGCCAACGTCCTGACTTTC.

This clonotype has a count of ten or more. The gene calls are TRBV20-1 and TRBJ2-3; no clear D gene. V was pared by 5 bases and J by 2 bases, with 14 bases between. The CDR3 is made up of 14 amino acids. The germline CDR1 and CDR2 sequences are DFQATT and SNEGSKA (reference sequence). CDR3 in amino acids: CSASRTGLTDTQYF. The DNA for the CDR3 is TGCAGTGCTTCCAGGACCGGTCTCACAGATACGCAGTATTTT.

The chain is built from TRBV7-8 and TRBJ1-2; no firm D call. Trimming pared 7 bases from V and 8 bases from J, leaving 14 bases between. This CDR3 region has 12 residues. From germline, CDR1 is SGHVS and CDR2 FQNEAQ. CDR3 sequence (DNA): TGTGCCAGCACCGCAGGTATCGGCGGCTACACCTTC. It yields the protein CASTAGIGGYTF.

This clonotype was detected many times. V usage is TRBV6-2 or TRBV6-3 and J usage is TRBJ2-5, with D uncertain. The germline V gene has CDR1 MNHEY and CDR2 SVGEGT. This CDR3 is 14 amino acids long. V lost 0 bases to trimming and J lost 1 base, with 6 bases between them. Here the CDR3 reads CASSYSLVQETQYF. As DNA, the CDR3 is TGTGCCAGCAGTTACTCATTAGTCCAAGAGACCCAGTACTTC.

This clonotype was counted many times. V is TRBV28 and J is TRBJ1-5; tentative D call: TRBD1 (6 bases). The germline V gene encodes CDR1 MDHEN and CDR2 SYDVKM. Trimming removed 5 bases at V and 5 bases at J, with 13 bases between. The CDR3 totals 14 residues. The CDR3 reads CASSIQGRDQPQHF. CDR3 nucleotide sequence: TGTGCCAGCAGTATACAGGGTAGGGATCAGCCCCAGCATTTT. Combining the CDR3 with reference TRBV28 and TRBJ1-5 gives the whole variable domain DVKVTQSSRYLVKRTGEKVFLECVQDMDHENMFWYRQDPGLGLRLIYFSYDVKMKEKGDIPEGYSVSREKKERFSLILESASTNQTSMYLCASSIQGRDQPQHFGDGTRLSIL.

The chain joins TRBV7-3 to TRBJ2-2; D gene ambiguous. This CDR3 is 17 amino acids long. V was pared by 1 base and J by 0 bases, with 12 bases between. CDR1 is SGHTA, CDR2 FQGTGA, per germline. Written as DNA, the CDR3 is TGTGCCAGCAGCTTAAGGCCCCGACTGACGAACACCGGGGAGCTGTTTTTT. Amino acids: CASSLRPRLTNTGELFF.

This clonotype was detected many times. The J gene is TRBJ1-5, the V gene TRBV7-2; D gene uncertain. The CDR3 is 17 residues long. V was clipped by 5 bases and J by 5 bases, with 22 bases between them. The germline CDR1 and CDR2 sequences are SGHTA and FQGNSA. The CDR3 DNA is TGTGCCAGCAGCGCTACCCTCGGGAGAGGGTGGGATCAGCCCCAGCATTTT. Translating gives CASSATLGRGWDQPQHF.

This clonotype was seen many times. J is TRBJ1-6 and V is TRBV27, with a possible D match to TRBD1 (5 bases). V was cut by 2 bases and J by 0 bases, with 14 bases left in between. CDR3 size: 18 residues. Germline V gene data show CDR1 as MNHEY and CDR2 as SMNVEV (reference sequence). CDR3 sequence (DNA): TGTGCCAGCAGTTTAAAACCCGACAGACGCTCCTATAATTCACCCCTCCACTTT. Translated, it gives CASSLKPDRRSYNSPLHF.

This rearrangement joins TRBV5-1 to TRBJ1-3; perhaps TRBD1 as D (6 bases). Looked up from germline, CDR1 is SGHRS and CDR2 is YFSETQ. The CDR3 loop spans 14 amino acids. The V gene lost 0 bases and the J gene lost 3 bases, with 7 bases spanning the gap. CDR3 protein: CASSLAGDGNTIYF. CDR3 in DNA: TGCGCCAGCAGCTTGGCAGGGGATGGAAACACCATATATTTT.